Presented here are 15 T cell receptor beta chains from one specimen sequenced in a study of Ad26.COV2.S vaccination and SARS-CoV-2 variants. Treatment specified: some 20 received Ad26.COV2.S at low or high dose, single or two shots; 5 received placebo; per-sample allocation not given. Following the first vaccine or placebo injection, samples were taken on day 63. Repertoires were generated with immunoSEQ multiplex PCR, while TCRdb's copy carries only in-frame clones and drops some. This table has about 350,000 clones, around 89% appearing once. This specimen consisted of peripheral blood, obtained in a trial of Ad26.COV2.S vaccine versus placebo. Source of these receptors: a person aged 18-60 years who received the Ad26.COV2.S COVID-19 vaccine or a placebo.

CDR3 sequence reads: CASSPQGANTEAFF. The CDR3 DNA reads TGCGCCAGCAGCCCACAGGGGGCCAACACTGAAGCTTTCTTT. The chain uses TRBV5-1 and TRBJ1-1, with TRBD1 matching over 9 bases. The CDR3 has 14 amino acids. V lost 4 bases and J lost 2; bases outside the gene matches: 3. The V gene's germline CDR1 is SGHRS and CDR2 YFSETQ.

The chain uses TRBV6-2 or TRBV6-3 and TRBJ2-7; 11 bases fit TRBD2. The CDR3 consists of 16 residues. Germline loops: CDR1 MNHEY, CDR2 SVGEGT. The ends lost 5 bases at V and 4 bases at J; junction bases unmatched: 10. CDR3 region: CASSKAAGTSGYEQYF. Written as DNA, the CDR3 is TGTGCCAGCAGTAAAGCAGCCGGGACTAGCGGTTACGAGCAGTACTTC.

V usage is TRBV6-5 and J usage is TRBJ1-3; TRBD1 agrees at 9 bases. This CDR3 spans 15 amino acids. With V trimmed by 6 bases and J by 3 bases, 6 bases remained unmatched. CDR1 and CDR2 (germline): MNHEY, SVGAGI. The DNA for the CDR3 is TGTGCCAGCAGACAGACAGGGGGTGATGGAAACACCATATATTTT. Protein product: CASRQTGGDGNTIYF.

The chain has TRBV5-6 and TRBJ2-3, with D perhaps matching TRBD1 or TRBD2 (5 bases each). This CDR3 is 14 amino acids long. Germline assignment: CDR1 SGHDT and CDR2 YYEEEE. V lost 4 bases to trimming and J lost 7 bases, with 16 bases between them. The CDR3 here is CASSHPSGPNTQYF. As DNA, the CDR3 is TGTGCCAGCAGCCATCCGTCGGGACCAAATACGCAGTATTTT.

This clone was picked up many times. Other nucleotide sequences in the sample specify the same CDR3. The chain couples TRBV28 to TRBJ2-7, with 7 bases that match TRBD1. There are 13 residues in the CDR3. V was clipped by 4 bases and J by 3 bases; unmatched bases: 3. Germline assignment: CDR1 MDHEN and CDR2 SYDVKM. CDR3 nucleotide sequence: TGTGCCAGCAGTTCTCGGACAGGCTACGAGCAGTACTTC. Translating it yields CASSSRTGYEQYF.

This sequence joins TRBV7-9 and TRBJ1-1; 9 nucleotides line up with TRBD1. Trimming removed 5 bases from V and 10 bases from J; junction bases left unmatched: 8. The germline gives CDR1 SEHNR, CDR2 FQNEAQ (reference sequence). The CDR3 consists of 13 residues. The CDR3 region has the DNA TGTGCCAGCAGCGTACAGGGGGCCCAGCGAGCTTTCTTT. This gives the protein CASSVQGAQRAFF.

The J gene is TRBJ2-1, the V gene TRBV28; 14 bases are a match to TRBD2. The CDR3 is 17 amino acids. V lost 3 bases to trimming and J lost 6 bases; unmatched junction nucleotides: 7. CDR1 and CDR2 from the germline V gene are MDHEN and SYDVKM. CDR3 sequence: CASSFWGLAGESNEQFF. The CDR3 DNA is TGTGCCAGCAGTTTTTGGGGACTAGCGGGGGAATCCAATGAGCAGTTCTTC. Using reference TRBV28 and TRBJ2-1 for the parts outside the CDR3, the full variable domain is DVKVTQSSRYLVKRTGEKVFLECVQDMDHENMFWYRQDPGLGLRLIYFSYDVKMKEKGDIPEGYSVSREKKERFSLILESASTNQTSMYLCASSFWGLAGESNEQFFGPGTRLTVL.

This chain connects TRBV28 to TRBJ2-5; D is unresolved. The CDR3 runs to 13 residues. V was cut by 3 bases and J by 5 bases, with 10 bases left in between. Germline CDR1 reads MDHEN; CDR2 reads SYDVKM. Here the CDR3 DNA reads TGTGCCAGCAGTTTGGCCGGGTTGGAGACCCAGTACTTC. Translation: CASSLAGLETQYF.

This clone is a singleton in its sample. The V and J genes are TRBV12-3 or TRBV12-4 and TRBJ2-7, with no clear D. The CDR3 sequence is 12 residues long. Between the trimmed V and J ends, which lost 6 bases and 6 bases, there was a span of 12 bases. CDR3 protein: CASRPGPGEQYF. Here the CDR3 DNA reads TGTGCCAGCAGACCCGGACCTGGCGAGCAGTACTTC.

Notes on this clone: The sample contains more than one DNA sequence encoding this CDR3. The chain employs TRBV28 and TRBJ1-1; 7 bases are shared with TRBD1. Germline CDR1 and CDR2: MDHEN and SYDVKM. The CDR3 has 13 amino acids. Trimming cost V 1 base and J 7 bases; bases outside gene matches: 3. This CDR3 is CASSLSGGSEAFF. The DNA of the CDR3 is TGTGCCAGCAGTTTATCAGGGGGAAGTGAAGCTTTCTTT.

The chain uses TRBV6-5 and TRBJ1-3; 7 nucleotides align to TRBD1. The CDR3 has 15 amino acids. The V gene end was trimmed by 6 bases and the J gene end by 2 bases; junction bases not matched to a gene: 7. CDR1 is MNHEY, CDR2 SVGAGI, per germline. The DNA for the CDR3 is TGTGCCAGCAGCCCCGACAGGGAAGCTGGAAACACCATATATTTT. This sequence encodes CASSPDREAGNTIYF.

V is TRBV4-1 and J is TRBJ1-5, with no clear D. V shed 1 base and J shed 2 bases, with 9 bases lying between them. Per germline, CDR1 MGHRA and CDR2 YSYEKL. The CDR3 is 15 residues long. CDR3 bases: TGCGCCAGCAGCCAAGGAGGGAGGGGCAATCAGCCCCAGCATTTT. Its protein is CASSQGGRGNQPQHF.

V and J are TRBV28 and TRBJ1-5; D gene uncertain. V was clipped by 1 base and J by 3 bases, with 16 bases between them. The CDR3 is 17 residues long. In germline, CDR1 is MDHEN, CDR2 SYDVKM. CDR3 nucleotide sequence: TGTGCCAGCAGTTTATCCTTTCTTACCCTCCCCAATCAGCCCCAGCATTTT. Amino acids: CASSLSFLTLPNQPQHF. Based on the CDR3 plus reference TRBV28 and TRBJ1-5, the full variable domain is DVKVTQSSRYLVKRTGEKVFLECVQDMDHENMFWYRQDPGLGLRLIYFSYDVKMKEKGDIPEGYSVSREKKERFSLILESASTNQTSMYLCASSLSFLTLPNQPQHFGDGTRLSIL.

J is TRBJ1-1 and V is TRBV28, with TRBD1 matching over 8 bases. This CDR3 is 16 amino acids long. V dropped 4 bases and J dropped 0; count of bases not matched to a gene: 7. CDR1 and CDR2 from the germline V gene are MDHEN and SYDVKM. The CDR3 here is CASSSRTGILNTEAFF. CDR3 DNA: TGTGCCAGCAGTTCGAGGACAGGGATTCTGAACACTGAAGCTTTCTTT.

The CDR3 region is CASSLRQSNSPLHF. DNA for the CDR3: TGTGCCAGCTCACTAAGACAGTCTAATTCACCCCTCCACTTT. This chain connects TRBV18 to TRBJ1-6; possibly TRBD1 for D (5 bases). CDR3 length: 14 residues. Looked up from germline, CDR1 is KGHSH and CDR2 is LQKENI. V gave up 4 bases and J gave up 6 bases, with 10 bases separating them.